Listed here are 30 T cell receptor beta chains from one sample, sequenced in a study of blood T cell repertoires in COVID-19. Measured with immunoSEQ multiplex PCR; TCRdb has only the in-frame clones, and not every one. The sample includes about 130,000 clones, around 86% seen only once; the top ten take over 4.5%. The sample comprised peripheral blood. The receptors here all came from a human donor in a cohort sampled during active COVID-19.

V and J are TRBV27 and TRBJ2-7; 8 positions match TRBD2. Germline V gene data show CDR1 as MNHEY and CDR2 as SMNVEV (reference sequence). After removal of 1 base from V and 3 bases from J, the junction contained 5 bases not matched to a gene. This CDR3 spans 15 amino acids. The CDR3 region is CASSLLSGSSYEQYF. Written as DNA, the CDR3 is TGTGCCAGCAGTTTATTAAGCGGGAGTAGCTACGAGCAGTACTTC.

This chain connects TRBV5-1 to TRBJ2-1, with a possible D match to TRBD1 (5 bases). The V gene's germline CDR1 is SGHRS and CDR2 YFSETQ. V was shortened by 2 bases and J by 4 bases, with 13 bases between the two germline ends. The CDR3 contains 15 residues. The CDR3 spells CASSFDLGAYNEQFF. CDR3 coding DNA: TGCGCCAGCAGCTTTGATCTTGGGGCTTACAATGAGCAGTTCTTC.

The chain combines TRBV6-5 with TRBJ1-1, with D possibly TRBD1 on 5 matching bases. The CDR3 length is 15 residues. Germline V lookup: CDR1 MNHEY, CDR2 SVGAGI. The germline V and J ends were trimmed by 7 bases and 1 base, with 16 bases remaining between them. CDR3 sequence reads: CASTRRRQGNTEAFF. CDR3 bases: TGTGCCAGCACCCGACGACGGCAGGGGAACACTGAAGCTTTCTTT.

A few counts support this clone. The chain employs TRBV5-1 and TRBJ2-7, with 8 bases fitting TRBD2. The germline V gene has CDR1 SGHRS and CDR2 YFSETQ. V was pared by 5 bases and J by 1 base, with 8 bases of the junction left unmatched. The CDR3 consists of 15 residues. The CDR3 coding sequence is TGCGCCAGCAGTTCTCGAGCGGGAGCGTCCTACGAGCAGTACTTC. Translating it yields CASSSRAGASYEQYF. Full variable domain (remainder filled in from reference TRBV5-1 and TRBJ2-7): KAGVTQTPRYLIKTRGQQVTLSCSPISGHRSVSWYQQTPGQGLQFLFEYFSETQRNKGNFPGRFSGRQFSNSRSEMNVSTLELGDSALYLCASSSRAGASYEQYFGPGTRLTVT.

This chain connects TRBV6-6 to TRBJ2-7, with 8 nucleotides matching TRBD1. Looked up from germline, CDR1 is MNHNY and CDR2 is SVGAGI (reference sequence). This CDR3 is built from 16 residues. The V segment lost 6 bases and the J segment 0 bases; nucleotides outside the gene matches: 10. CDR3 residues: CASRPSPGQDSYEQYF. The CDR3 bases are TGTGCCAGCAGGCCGAGCCCGGGACAGGACTCCTACGAGCAGTACTTC.

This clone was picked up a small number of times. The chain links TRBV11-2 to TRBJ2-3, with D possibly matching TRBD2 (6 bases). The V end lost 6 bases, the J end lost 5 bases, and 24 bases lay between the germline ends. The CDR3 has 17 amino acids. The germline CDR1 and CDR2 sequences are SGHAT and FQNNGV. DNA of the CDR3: TGTGCCAGCAGACCCTTAATGGCGGGGCCGGCTGAAGATACGCAGTATTTT. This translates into CASRPLMAGPAEDTQYF.

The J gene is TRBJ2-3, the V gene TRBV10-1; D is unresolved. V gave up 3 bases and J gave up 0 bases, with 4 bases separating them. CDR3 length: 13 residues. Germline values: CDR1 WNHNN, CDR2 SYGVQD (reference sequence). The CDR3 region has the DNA TGCGCCAGCAGTGATCCTAGCACAGATACGCAGTATTTT. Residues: CASSDPSTDTQYF.

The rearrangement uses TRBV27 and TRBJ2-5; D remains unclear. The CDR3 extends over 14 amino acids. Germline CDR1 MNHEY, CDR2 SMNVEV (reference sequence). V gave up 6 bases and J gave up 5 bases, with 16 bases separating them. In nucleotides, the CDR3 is TGTGCCAGCAGCTTCACACATAGACTGGAGACCCAGTACTTC. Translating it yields CASSFTHRLETQYF.

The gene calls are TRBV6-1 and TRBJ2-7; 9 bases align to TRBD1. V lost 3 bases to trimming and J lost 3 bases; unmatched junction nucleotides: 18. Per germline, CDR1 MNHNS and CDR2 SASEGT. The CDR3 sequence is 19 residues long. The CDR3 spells CASSEHSGTGIFVSYEQYF. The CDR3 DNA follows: TGTGCCAGCAGTGAGCACTCCGGGACAGGGATTTTTGTTAGCTACGAGCAGTACTTC.

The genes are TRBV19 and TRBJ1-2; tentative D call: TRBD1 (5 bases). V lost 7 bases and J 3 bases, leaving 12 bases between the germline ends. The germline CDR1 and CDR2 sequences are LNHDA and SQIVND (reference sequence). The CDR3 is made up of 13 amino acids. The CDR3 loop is CASTVTGYYGYTF. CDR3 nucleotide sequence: TGTGCCAGTACCGTTACAGGATACTATGGCTACACCTTC. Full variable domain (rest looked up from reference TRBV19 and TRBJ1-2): DGGITQSPKYLFRKEGQNVTLSCEQNLNHDAMYWYRQDPGQGLRLIYYSQIVNDFQKGDIAEGYSVSREKKESFPLTVTSAQKNPTAFYLCASTVTGYYGYTFGSGTRLTVV.

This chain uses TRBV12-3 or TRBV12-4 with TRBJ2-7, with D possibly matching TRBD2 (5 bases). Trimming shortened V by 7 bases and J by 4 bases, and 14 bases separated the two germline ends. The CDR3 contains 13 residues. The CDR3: CASTSRAQYEQYF. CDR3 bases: TGTGCCAGCACCTCGAGGGCCCAGTACGAGCAGTACTTC.

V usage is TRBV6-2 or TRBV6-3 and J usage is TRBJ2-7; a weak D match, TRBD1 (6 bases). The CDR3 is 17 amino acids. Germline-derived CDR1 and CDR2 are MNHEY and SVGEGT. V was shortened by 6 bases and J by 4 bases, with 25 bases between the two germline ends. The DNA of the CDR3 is TGTGCCAGCAGCTATGACAGGCCCATGGCGCAGGGTTACGAGCAGTACTTC. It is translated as CASSYDRPMAQGYEQYF.

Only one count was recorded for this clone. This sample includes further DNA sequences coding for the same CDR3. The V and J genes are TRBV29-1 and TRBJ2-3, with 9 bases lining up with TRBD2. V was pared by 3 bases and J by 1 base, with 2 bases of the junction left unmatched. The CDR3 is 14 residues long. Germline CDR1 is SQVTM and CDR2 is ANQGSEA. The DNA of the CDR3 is TGCAGCGTTGAGGGCGGGAGGGGCACAGATACGCAGTATTTT. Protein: CSVEGGRGTDTQYF.

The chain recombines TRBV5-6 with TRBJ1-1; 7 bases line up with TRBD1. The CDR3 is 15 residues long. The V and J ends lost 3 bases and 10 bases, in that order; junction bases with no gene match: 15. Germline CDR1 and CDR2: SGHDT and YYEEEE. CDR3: CASSSRARGTVAAFF. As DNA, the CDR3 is TGTGCCAGCAGCTCCCGCGCCCGTGGGACAGTCGCAGCTTTCTTT.

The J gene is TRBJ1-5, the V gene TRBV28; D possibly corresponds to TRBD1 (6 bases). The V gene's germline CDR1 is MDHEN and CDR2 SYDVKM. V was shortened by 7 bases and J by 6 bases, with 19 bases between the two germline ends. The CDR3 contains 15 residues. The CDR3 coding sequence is TGTGCCAGCACCACAGGGACCGTTCAGAGTCAGCCCCAGCATTTT. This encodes CASTTGTVQSQPQHF.

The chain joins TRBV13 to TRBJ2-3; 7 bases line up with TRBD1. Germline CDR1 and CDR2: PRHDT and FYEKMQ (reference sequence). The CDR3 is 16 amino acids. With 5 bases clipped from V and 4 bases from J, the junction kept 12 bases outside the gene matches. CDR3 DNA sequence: TGTGCCAGCAGCCCCAACCCCGGACAGGTGGCAGATACGCAGTATTTT. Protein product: CASSPNPGQVADTQYF.

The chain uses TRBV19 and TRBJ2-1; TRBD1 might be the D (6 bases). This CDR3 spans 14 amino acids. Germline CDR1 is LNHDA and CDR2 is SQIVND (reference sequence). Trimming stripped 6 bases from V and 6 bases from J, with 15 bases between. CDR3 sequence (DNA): TGTGCCAGTAGCTCAGGACAGCCCGGCAATGAGCAGTTCTTC. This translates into CASSSGQPGNEQFF. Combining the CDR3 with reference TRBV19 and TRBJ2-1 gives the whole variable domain DGGITQSPKYLFRKEGQNVTLSCEQNLNHDAMYWYRQDPGQGLRLIYYSQIVNDFQKGDIAEGYSVSREKKESFPLTVTSAQKNPTAFYLCASSSGQPGNEQFFGPGTRLTVL.

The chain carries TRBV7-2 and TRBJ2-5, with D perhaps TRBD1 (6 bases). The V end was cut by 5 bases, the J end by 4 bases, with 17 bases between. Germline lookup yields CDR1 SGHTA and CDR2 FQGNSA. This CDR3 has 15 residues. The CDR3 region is CASSNRARATETQYF. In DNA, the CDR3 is TGTGCCAGCAGCAACAGGGCGAGGGCTACAGAGACCCAGTACTTC.

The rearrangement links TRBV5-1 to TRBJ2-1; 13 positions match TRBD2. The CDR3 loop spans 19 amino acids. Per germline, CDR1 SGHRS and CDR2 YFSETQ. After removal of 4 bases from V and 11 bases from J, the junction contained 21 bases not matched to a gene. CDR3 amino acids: CASSRGTSGTLARLQKQFF. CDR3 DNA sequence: TGCGCCAGCAGCCGCGGGACTAGCGGGACCCTTGCTCGTCTTCAGAAGCAGTTCTTC. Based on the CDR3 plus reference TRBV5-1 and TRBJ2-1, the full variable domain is KAGVTQTPRYLIKTRGQQVTLSCSPISGHRSVSWYQQTPGQGLQFLFEYFSETQRNKGNFPGRFSGRQFSNSRSEMNVSTLELGDSALYLCASSRGTSGTLARLQKQFFGPGTRLTVL.

The CDR3 nucleotides are TGTGCCAGCAGCTTAGTCGTTTTCGAGCAGTACTTC. As protein: CASSLVVFEQYF. V and J are TRBV7-2 and TRBJ2-7, with no clear D. The V and J ends lost 1 base and 6 bases respectively, with 7 bases between them. From germline, CDR1 is SGHTA and CDR2 FQGNSA. CDR3 size: 12 residues.

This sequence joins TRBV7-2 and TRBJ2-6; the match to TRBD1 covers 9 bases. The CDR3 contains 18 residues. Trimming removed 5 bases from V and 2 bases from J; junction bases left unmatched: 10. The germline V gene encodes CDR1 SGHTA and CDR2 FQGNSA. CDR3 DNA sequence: TGTGCCAGCAGCAGAAGGACAGGGGCGTACACTGGGGCCAACGTCCTGACTTTC. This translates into CASSRRTGAYTGANVLTF.

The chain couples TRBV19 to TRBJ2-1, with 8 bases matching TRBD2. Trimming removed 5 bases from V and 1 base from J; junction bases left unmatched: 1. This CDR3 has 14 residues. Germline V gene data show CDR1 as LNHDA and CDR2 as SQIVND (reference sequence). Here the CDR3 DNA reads TGTGCCAGTAGTTCGGGAGGGTCCTACAATGAGCAGTTCTTC. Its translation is CASSSGGSYNEQFF.

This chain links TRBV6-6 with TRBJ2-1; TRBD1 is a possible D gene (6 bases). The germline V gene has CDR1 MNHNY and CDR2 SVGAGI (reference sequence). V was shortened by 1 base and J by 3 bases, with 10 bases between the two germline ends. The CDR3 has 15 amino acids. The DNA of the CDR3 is TGTGCCAGCAGTTACTTTCAGGGGAGCTACAATGAGCAGTTCTTC. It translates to CASSYFQGSYNEQFF.

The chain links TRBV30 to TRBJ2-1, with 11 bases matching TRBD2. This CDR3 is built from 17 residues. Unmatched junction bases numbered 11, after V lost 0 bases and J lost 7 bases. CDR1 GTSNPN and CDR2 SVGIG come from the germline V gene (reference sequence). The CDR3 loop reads CAWSVVIAGGPINEQFF. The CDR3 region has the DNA TGTGCCTGGAGTGTCGTTATAGCGGGAGGGCCGATAAATGAGCAGTTCTTC.

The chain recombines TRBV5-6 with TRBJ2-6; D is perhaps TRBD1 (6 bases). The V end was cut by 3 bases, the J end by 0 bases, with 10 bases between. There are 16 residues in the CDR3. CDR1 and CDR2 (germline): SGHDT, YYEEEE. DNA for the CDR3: TGTGCCAGCAGCTCGGACAGCTTCTCTGGGGCCAACGTCCTGACTTTC. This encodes CASSSDSFSGANVLTF.

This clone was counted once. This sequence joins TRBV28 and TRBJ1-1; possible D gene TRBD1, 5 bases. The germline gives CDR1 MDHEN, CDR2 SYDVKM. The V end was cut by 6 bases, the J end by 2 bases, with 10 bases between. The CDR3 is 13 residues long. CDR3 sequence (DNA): TGTGCCAGCAGACGTCAGGGTAACACTGAAGCTTTCTTT. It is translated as CASRRQGNTEAFF.

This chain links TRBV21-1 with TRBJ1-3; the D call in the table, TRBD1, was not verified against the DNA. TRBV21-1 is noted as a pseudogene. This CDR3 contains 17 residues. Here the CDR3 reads CASSIITPGQGEGNIYF. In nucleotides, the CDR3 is TGTGCCAGCAGCATCATTACCCCGGGACAGGGGGAAGGTAACATATATTTT.

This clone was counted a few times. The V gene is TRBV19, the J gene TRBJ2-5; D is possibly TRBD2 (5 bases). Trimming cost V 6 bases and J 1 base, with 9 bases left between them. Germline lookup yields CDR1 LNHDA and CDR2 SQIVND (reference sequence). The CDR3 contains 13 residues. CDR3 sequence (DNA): TGTGCCAGTAGGTCCAGCGGCCAAGAGACCCAGTACTTC. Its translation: CASRSSGQETQYF.

The CDR3 DNA is TGTGCCAGCAGTTCCACCCGATCGGCGGGGGCGGACGAGCAGTACTTC. It encodes CASSSTRSAGADEQYF. This chain connects TRBV28 to TRBJ2-7, with D possibly TRBD2 on 7 matching bases. CDR1 and CDR2 from the germline V gene are MDHEN and SYDVKM. There are 16 residues in the CDR3. Trimming took 4 bases from V and 5 from J, leaving 21 bases between them.

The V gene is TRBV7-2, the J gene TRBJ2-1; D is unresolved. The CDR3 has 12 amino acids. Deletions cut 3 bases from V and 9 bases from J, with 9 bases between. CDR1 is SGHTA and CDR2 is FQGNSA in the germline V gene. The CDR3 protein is CASSFLGSEQFF. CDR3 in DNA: TGTGCCAGCAGCTTCCTCGGTAGTGAGCAGTTCTTC.